This paragraph reports one TCR beta chain. Some clones are missing from TCRdb's copy, which holds only in-frame ones; the method was immunoSEQ multiplex PCR. Among some 2 million clones listed, over 85% were seen once. The data belong to a study of shared clonotypes between healthy human individuals. Naive CD8 cells comprised CD45RO-negative, CCR7-positively selected cells, excluding terminally differentiated effector memory CD45RA+ cells. V was clipped by 0 bases and J by 5 bases, with 11 bases between them. This CDR3 spans 14 amino acids. Germline V gene sequence: CDR1 MDHEN, CDR2 SYDVKM. The sequencing sample was made of naive CD8+ T cells sorted from blood. This chain connects TRBV28 to TRBJ2-7; D might be TRBD2 (5 bases). This sequence originates from a man younger than 35 in good health. This CDR3 is CASSLWAAGDEQYF. The CDR3 nucleotides are TGTGCCAGCAGTTTATGGGCAGCCGGGGACGAGCAGTACTTC.